The 14 T cell receptor beta chains in this list originate from one sample, sequenced in a study of blood T cell repertoires in COVID-19 (dated by TCRdb to 2020 to 2022). The library was generated by the immunoSEQ multiplex PCR assay. Not all clones reach the TCRdb copy of this immuneACCESS table, which keeps in-frame sequences only. Checked studies attribute under half of the gap to unresolved V genes and leave the rest unexplained. The sample records approximately 670,000 clones, more than 80% of which are singletons. The ten largest clonotypes hold approximately 0.3% of the sample. Sequencing was performed on peripheral blood. Receptors were obtained from a woman between 18 and 29 years old with acute or convalescent COVID-19.

This chain joins TRBV21-1 and TRBJ1-2. TRBV21-1 is marked as a pseudogene. The CDR3 runs to 17 residues. CDR3 amino acids: CASSRGGNPLANYGYTF. The DNA of the CDR3 is TGTGCCAGCTCACGGGGAGGGAATCCCCTAGCTAACTATGGCTACACCTTC.

The rearrangement links TRBV7-2 to TRBJ2-7; possible D gene TRBD2, 6 bases. The germline V and J ends were trimmed by 5 bases and 3 bases, with 11 bases remaining between them. The germline CDR1 and CDR2 sequences are SGHTA and FQGNSA. This CDR3 spans 13 amino acids. Here the CDR3 DNA reads TGTGCCAGCAGCGCTTGGCGGGGCTACGAGCAGTACTTC. Translation gives CASSAWRGYEQYF.

The chain links TRBV30 to TRBJ2-5, with a tentative D call TRBD2 (7 bases). Trimming removed 0 bases from V and 2 bases from J, with 10 bases in between. The germline V gene has CDR1 GTSNPN and CDR2 SVGIG (reference sequence). CDR3 length: 14 amino acids. The DNA of the CDR3 is TGTGCCTGGAGTGTAAGGGGGGGTCAAGAGACCCAGTACTTC. Its translation: CAWSVRGGQETQYF. Full variable domain (remainder filled in from reference TRBV30 and TRBJ2-5): SQTIHQWPATLVQPVGSPLSLECTVEGTSNPNLYWYRQAAGRGLQLLFYSVGIGQISSEVPQNLSASRPQDRQFILSSKKLLLSDSGFYLCAWSVRGGQETQYFGPGTRLLVL.

The chain links TRBV28 to TRBJ2-1; 9 nucleotides agree with TRBD2. Germline lookup yields CDR1 MDHEN and CDR2 SYDVKM. Losses at the gene ends were 11 bases for V and 8 bases for J; bases not matched to a gene: 10. The CDR3 length is 13 residues. This chain's CDR3 is CALGGGAFDEQFF. The CDR3 region has the DNA TGTGCCTTGGGCGGGGGGGCGTTCGATGAGCAGTTCTTC.

V and J are TRBV20-1 and TRBJ1-2, with D possibly matching TRBD1 (5 bases). This CDR3 comprises 15 residues. Germline-derived CDR1 and CDR2 are DFQATT and SNEGSKA (reference sequence). Trimming stripped 3 bases from V and 6 bases from J, with 20 bases between. The CDR3 DNA sequence: TGCAGTGCTAGTACCCCAAGGGGAAATAGTGATGGCTACACCTTC. Protein product: CSASTPRGNSDGYTF.

As regards this clone: In the same sample, other DNA sequences code for this CDR3. The chain carries TRBV29-1 and TRBJ2-7, with D perhaps TRBD1 (6 bases). This CDR3 has 12 residues. Germline V lookup: CDR1 SQVTM, CDR2 ANQGSEA. Trimming removed 5 bases at V and 1 base at J, with 9 bases between. CDR3 sequence (DNA): TGCAGCGTTCCGGGACAATCCTACGAGCAGTACTTC. Protein: CSVPGQSYEQYF.

This rearrangement joins TRBV24-1 to TRBJ1-5; tentative D call: TRBD1 (5 bases). V was clipped by 8 bases and J by 0 bases, with 10 bases between them. The CDR3 covers 14 residues. Germline values: CDR1 KGHDR, CDR2 SFDVKD. CDR3 bases: TGTGCCACCACTTCCAGGGATAGCAATCAGCCCCAGCATTTT. Translating gives CATTSRDSNQPQHF.

This clone was counted a few times. The chain recombines TRBV11-2 with TRBJ1-3; weak D call: TRBD1 (5 bases). V lost 5 bases to trimming and J lost 2 bases, with 22 bases between them. Germline lookup yields CDR1 SGHAT and CDR2 FQNNGV. CDR3 length: 18 amino acids. CDR3: CASSRIRAGIAPGNTIYF. CDR3 in DNA: TGTGCCAGCAGCCGAATCCGGGCAGGGATCGCCCCTGGAAACACCATATATTTT.

V and J are TRBV5-6 and TRBJ2-1; D is unclear. V was shortened by 4 bases and J by 0 bases, with 11 bases between the two germline ends. The germline gives CDR1 SGHDT, CDR2 YYEEEE. This CDR3 has 15 residues. Written as DNA, the CDR3 is TGTGCCAGCAGCCCTCAGTCGTCCTCCTACAATGAGCAGTTCTTC. It yields the protein CASSPQSSSYNEQFF.

This chain links TRBV30 with TRBJ2-7, with D possibly matching TRBD2 (6 bases). CDR3 size: 15 residues. Trimming cost V 3 bases and J 0 bases, with 15 bases left between them. CDR1 GTSNPN and CDR2 SVGIG come from the germline V gene (reference sequence). DNA for the CDR3: TGTGCCTGGAGCACTCGGGACTTCTACTCCTACGAGCAGTACTTC. The encoded protein is CAWSTRDFYSYEQYF.

The chain carries TRBV5-4 and TRBJ1-4, with TRBD1 matching over 12 bases. V lost 0 bases to trimming and J lost 7 bases; unmatched junction nucleotides: 4. Germline CDR1 and CDR2: SGHNT and YYREEE (reference sequence). The CDR3 length is 16 residues. The CDR3 region has the DNA TGTGCCAGCAGCTTGGAGGGGACAGGGGGCGGTGAAAAACTGTTTTTT. Amino acids: CASSLEGTGGGEKLFF.

The gene calls are TRBV4-1 and TRBJ2-1, with 11 bases identical to TRBD2. CDR1 and CDR2 (germline): MGHRA, YSYEKL. V gave up 1 base and J gave up 7 bases; unmatched junction bases: 15. The CDR3 covers 19 residues. Here the CDR3 reads CASSQAGLAALWEGNEQFF. In DNA form, the CDR3 reads TGCGCCAGCAGCCAAGCGGGACTAGCGGCACTCTGGGAGGGGAATGAGCAGTTCTTC.

This rearrangement joins TRBV4-2 to TRBJ1-2, with no clear D. Per germline, CDR1 LGHNA and CDR2 YNFKEQ. The CDR3 is 12 residues long. V was pared by 8 bases and J by 2 bases, with 9 bases between. The CDR3 region is CASQGGNYGYTF. CDR3 nucleotides: TGTGCCAGCCAAGGAGGGAACTATGGCTACACCTTC.

This chain links TRBV10-3 with TRBJ1-1; 7 nucleotides agree with TRBD1. Germline CDR1 is ENHRY and CDR2 is SYGVKD. Trimming took 4 bases from V and 1 from J; bases not matched to a gene: 3. This CDR3 has 14 residues. The CDR3 coding sequence is TGTGCCATCAGTGCCCAGGGGGGGAACACTGAAGCTTTCTTT. It encodes CAISAQGGNTEAFF.